This T cell receptor beta chain was documented in a study of CD8+CD57+ T cells in acquired aplastic anemia. Germline values: CDR1 SGDLS, CDR2 YYNGEE. This CDR3 region has 15 residues. Trimming removed 4 bases from V and 6 bases from J; junction bases left unmatched: 13. Profiling of TCR beta VDJ combinations and CDR3 sequences used genomic DNA as template. TCRdb re-analysed the reads in MiXCR, keeping a single row per CDR3 protein. Of some 160,000 distinct CDR3 sequences detected, 40% to 50% appear once; the ten largest clones hold more than 30%. The sequenced patients had an expansion of CD8+CD57+ cells seen by flow cytometry.

The sequence was collected from a human donor with aplastic anemia. Sequencing was performed on sorted CD4+, CD8+, or CD8+CD57+ T cells (not recorded which) from PBMCs. The rearrangement links TRBV9 to TRBJ2-7, with 7 bases identical to TRBD1. The CDR3 nucleotides are TGTGCCAGCAGCTTAACACCGACAGGGCTCTCCGAGCAGTACTTC. Protein sequence: CASSLTPTGLSEQYF.